Following are 17 T cell receptor beta chains from one sample sequenced in a study of blood T cell repertoires in COVID-19. Profiled with immunoSEQ multiplex PCR; TCRdb holds only in-frame clones, not every one. The table records about 130,000 clones, roughly nine tenths of them present only once. Sequences were obtained from peripheral blood. The source of these receptors is a man in his fifties with active COVID-19.

V and J are TRBV3-1 (or the pseudogene TRBV3-2) and TRBJ1-3; D ambiguous. V was trimmed by 0 bases and J by 8 bases, leaving 11 bases between them. Germline V lookup: CDR1 LGHDT, CDR2 YNNKEL (reference sequence). CDR3 length: 14 residues. This CDR3 reads CASSQERRTDTIYF. CDR3 DNA: TGTGCCAGCAGCCAAGAGAGGCGGACTGACACCATATATTTT.

The chain employs TRBV4-1 and TRBJ1-5; the D gene is possibly TRBD1 (6 bases). This CDR3 is built from 15 residues. V lost 0 bases and J lost 2, with 8 bases in between. Germline CDR1 MGHRA, CDR2 YSYEKL. The CDR3, as DNA: TGCGCCAGCAGCCAAGAGGGGGCTGGCAATCAGCCCCAGCATTTT. Translated, it gives CASSQEGAGNQPQHF.

The gene calls are TRBV16 and TRBJ2-3; D gene ambiguous. Germline V gene sequence: CDR1 KGHSY, CDR2 FQNENV. Trimming took 2 bases from V and 4 from J, leaving 13 bases between them. The CDR3 is 15 residues long. CDR3 in DNA: TGTGCCAGCAGCCAACGAGGTACGCGTGCAGATACGCAGTATTTT. Protein sequence: CASSQRGTRADTQYF.

The CDR3 sequence: CASSRTGTGPYEQYF. CDR3 sequence (DNA): TGTGCCAGCAGCCGAACCGGGACAGGTCCATACGAGCAGTACTTC. V usage is TRBV7-8 and J usage is TRBJ2-7, with 8 bases fitting TRBD1. V lost 5 bases to trimming and J lost 4 bases; unmatched junction nucleotides: 10. Germline V gene lookup returns CDR1 SGHVS and CDR2 FQNEAQ. The CDR3 is made up of 15 amino acids. Full variable domain (outside the CDR3, taken from reference TRBV7-8 and TRBJ2-7): GAGVSQSPRYKVAKRGQDVALRCDPISGHVSLFWYQQALGQGPEFLTYFQNEAQLDKSGLPSDRFFAERPEGSVSTLKIQRTQQEDSAVYLCASSRTGTGPYEQYFGPGTRLTVT.

A few counts support this clone. The chain employs TRBV6-5 and TRBJ2-3; D gene ambiguous. This CDR3 has 12 amino acids. Per the germline V gene, CDR1 is MNHEY and CDR2 is SVGAGI. Trimming shortened V by 6 bases and J by 6 bases, and 10 bases separated the two germline ends. CDR3 residues: CASSRDGDTQYF. The DNA for the CDR3 is TGTGCCAGCAGCCGAGACGGGGATACGCAGTATTTT.

This clone was recorded many times. The chain carries TRBV7-9 and TRBJ1-1, with 8 bases that match TRBD1. V was clipped by 1 base and J by 0 bases; unmatched bases: 1. Germline CDR1 and CDR2: SEHNR and FQNEAQ (reference sequence). The CDR3 extends over 15 amino acids. In nucleotides, the CDR3 is TGTGCCAGCAGCTTAGGACAGGGGATGAACACTGAAGCTTTCTTT. Translated: CASSLGQGMNTEAFF.

V is TRBV6-6 and J is TRBJ1-1, with D perhaps TRBD1 (6 bases). The CDR3 consists of 13 residues. Trimming removed 2 bases at V and 7 bases at J, with 11 bases between. Germline CDR1 MNHNY, CDR2 SVGAGI (reference sequence). CDR3 DNA sequence: TGTGCCAGCAGTTACGGCCAGGGGATTGAAGCTTTCTTT. Its protein is CASSYGQGIEAFF.

The J gene is TRBJ2-5, the V gene TRBV15; the match to TRBD1 covers 12 bases. After removal of 4 bases from V and 5 bases from J, the junction contained 5 bases not matched to a gene. The CDR3 covers 15 residues. From germline, CDR1 is LNHNV and CDR2 YYDKDF (reference sequence). CDR3 protein: CATSTGTGGLETQYF. The DNA for the CDR3 is TGTGCCACCAGCACCGGGACAGGGGGCCTGGAGACCCAGTACTTC.

The chain is built from TRBV3-1 (or the pseudogene TRBV3-2) and TRBJ2-1; 10 nucleotides agree with TRBD2. Germline V gene data show CDR1 as LGHDT and CDR2 as YNNKEL (reference sequence). V dropped 4 bases and J dropped 4; count of bases not matched to a gene: 4. The CDR3 runs 15 residues. The CDR3 spells CASSPERGGYNEQFF. In DNA form, the CDR3 reads TGTGCCAGCAGCCCCGAGCGGGGGGGGTACAATGAGCAGTTCTTC.

This clone was found once. The chain recombines TRBV11-2 with TRBJ2-7; 7 bases match TRBD2. CDR1 is SGHAT and CDR2 is FQNNGV in the germline V gene. The V segment lost 5 bases and the J segment 0 bases; nucleotides outside the gene matches: 7. The CDR3 covers 15 residues. CDR3 coding DNA: TGTGCCAGCAGCCCCCGGGCTAGCGGCTCCTACGAGCAGTACTTC. This translates into CASSPRASGSYEQYF.

The chain links TRBV6-5 to TRBJ2-1, with D perhaps matching TRBD2 (6 bases). Trimming shortened V by 7 bases and J by 5 bases, and 18 bases separated the two germline ends. The CDR3 covers 15 residues. CDR1 and CDR2 from the germline V gene are MNHEY and SVGAGI. CDR3 nucleotide sequence: TGTGCCAGCATGGCTAGCGCCTCTCGGGACAATGAGCAGTTCTTC. Translation gives CASMASASRDNEQFF.

This clone showed up just a few times. The V gene is TRBV19, the J gene TRBJ1-1, with a weak D call TRBD1 (5 bases). The germline gives CDR1 LNHDA, CDR2 SQIVND (reference sequence). V was trimmed by 5 bases and J by 8 bases, leaving 18 bases between them. The CDR3 contains 14 residues. The CDR3 DNA sequence: TGTGCCAGTAGTTCGCGGCAGGGTCGATTAGAAGCTTTCTTT. This translates into CASSSRQGRLEAFF. The whole variable domain, filled in from reference TRBV19 and TRBJ1-1, reads DGGITQSPKYLFRKEGQNVTLSCEQNLNHDAMYWYRQDPGQGLRLIYYSQIVNDFQKGDIAEGYSVSREKKESFPLTVTSAQKNPTAFYLCASSSRQGRLEAFFGQGTRLTVV.

In this sample, this clone turned up once. V is TRBV18 and J is TRBJ2-5; no clear D gene. Germline V gives CDR1 KGHSH, CDR2 LQKENI. The V end was cut by 3 bases, the J end by 2 bases, with 28 bases between. This CDR3 has 20 amino acids. CDR3 sequence: CASSPGFLERVSLGQETQYF. The CDR3 bases are TGTGCCAGCTCACCCGGATTTCTGGAGCGTGTGTCACTCGGGCAAGAGACCCAGTACTTC.

This rearrangement joins TRBV11-2 to TRBJ2-7; 7 bases map to TRBD2. Trimming at V came to 6 bases and at J to 6 bases, leaving 14 bases not matched to a gene. CDR3 length: 15 amino acids. Germline V lookup: CDR1 SGHAT, CDR2 FQNNGV. The CDR3 nucleotides read TGTGCCAGCAGTCTCAGAGCGGGATTTCTCGTCGAGCAGTACGTC. Translating it yields CASSLRAGFLVEQYV.

The J gene is TRBJ2-7, the V gene TRBV2, with D unresolved. Trimming stripped 4 bases from V and 4 bases from J, with 8 bases between. This CDR3 is 12 amino acids long. CDR1 and CDR2 from the germline V gene are SNHLY and FYNNEI. CDR3 nucleotide sequence: TGTGCCAGCAGTGGGCAGGTATACGAGCAGTACTTC. This codes for CASSGQVYEQYF.

The chain recombines TRBV3-1 (or the pseudogene TRBV3-2) with TRBJ1-4; 8 bases match TRBD1. The CDR3 spans 17 residues. V shed 2 bases, J shed 8 bases, and the junction held 13 bases outside the gene matches. Germline assignment: CDR1 LGHDT and CDR2 YNNKEL (reference sequence). CDR3 amino acids: CASSQSHGQGFREKLFF. CDR3 coding DNA: TGTGCCAGCAGCCAAAGTCACGGACAGGGCTTTCGGGAAAAACTGTTTTTT.

The rearrangement uses TRBV5-1 and TRBJ1-2; D ambiguous. Trimming took off 1 base at V and 5 bases at J, with 9 bases between the two ends. Germline V CDR1 and CDR2: SGHRS, YFSETQ. The CDR3 length is 13 residues. This CDR3 is CASSLTTNYGYTF. In DNA form, the CDR3 reads TGCGCCAGCAGCTTGACTACAAATTATGGCTACACCTTC.